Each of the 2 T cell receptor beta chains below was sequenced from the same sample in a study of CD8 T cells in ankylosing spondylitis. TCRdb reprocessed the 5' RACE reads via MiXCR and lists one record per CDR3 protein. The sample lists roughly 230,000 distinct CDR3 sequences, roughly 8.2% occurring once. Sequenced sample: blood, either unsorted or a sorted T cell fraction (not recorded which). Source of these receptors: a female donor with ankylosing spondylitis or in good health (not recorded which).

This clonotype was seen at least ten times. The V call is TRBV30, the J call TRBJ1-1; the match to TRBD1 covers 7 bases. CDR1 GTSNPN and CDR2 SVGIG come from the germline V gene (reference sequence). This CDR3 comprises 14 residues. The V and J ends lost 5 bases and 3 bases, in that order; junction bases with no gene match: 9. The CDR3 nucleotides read TGTGCCTGGTTCAAACAGGGGTTGGACACTGAAGCTTTCTTT. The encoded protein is CAWFKQGLDTEAFF.

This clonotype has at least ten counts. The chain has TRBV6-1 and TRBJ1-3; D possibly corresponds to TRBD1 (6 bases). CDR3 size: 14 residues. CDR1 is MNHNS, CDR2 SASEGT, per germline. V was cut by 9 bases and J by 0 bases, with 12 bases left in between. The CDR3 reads CASKPGVSGNTIYF. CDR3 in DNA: TGTGCCAGTAAACCAGGGGTCTCTGGAAACACCATATATTTT.